The clone carrying this TCR beta chain has a handful of counts. One end of the junction does not line up with germline, which may come from a read error. The source of the sample is a study of T cells in Graves' hyperthyroidism and ophthalmopathy. The TCR beta CDR3 regions underwent amplification using RNA transcripts as the source. HTBI primers were employed in a first-round RT-PCR of the TCR CDR3. TCRdb reprocessed the multiplex PCR reads via MiXCR and lists one record per CDR3 protein. Altogether roughly 700,000 distinct CDR3 sequences are present, around 15% being singletons, with the ten largest covering about a tenth. The CDR3 has 13 amino acids. The germline CDR1 and CDR2 sequences are SGHTA and FQGTGA.

The rearrangement joins TRBV7-3 to TRBJ2-1; the D is unclear. This sequence originates from a woman younger than 35 with Graves' hyperthyroidism. Sample: blood. The CDR3 loop reads CASSITSYNEQFF. The DNA for the CDR3 is TGTGCCAGCAGCATAACTTCCTACAATGAGCAGTTCTTC.